This T cell receptor (beta chain) was found in a study of metastatic and nonmetastatic thyroid tumors. About the study: Repertoires of blood and of tissue (tumor or nodule) from malignant and benign thyroid patients were compared.

The table lists this clone with many counts. Its antigen is as yet unknown. Among the patients, none had received any treatment before thyroid surgery. Findings and limits, study-wide: TCR beta diversity was reportedly significantly higher in malignant thyroid tumors than benign nodules, in blood and tumor.

How the authors handled the data: Researchers built a distant-metastasis classifier for papillary thyroid cancer that drew on CDR3 differences across clinicopathological groups. TCRdb used MiXCR to call clones anew from the PCR reads. What appears here as the V and J calls and clone size reflects TCRdb's work, not the paper's. Seen here are 70,000 or so clones, 13% to 15% observed once, and the top ten hold about 7%. Germline CDR1 reads SGDLS; CDR2 reads YYNGEE. The CDR3 extends over 16 amino acids. J was trimmed by 5 bases and V by 4 bases; bases with no gene match: 5. The source is a male donor with papillary thyroid cancer or a benign thyroid nodule (not recorded which). Some clones in this sample may be carry-over from other donors' samples. The chain is built from TRBV9 and TRBJ2-2; TRBD2 agrees at 13 bases. Sequencing input: blood. The CDR3: CASSPRTSGRTGELFF. The DNA of the CDR3 is TGTGCCAGCAGCCCCCGGACTAGCGGGAGAACCGGGGAGCTGTTTTTT.